This paragraph reports one T cell receptor (beta chain). The sample comes from a study of blood T cell repertoires in COVID-19. Turning to the study itself: Samples taken during acute and convalescent COVID-19 were collected in the United States, Italy and Spain.

Germline loops: CDR1 SEHNR, CDR2 FQNEAQ (reference sequence). With 5 bases clipped from V and 3 bases from J, the junction kept 8 bases outside the gene matches. The CDR3 contains 16 residues. Participants were placed into cohorts based on the clinical history they reported. Those designated as exposed participants met a COVID-19 case within 2 weeks before study entry. As handled by the study authors: Amplified reference gene primers provided the basis for estimating nucleated cell counts. Clones were sequenced by immunoSEQ multiplex PCR, and TCRdb holds only the in-frame ones, with some missing. D and trimming come from the DNA, and the V and J calls and clone size come from that table. The sample contains about 280,000 clones, around 93% of which appear only once.

The specimen was PBMCs or T cells enriched from blood (not recorded which). This TCR came from a man aged 35 to 55 who had been exposed to COVID-19. The chain recombines TRBV7-9 with TRBJ1-5, with TRBD1 identical over 9 bases. CDR3 in amino acids: CASSLSDRGTNQPQHF. CDR3 DNA: TGTGCCAGCAGCCTCTCCGACAGGGGGACCAATCAGCCCCAGCATTTT.